The text below deals with one T cell receptor beta chain. The antigen remains undetermined. Investigators divided CD4+ cells into CD45RA+ naive and CD45RA-negative memory subsets. The record originates from a study of shared clonotypes between healthy human individuals. Findings and limits, study-wide: Depth was large, yet rarefaction showed that sorted-subset sequencing was incomplete. When compared with the clonotypes that were shared by all four sorted-subset donors, the non-shared clonotypes turned out to have lower generation probabilities.

V was shortened by 6 bases and J by 6 bases, with 14 bases between the two germline ends. CDR3 length equals 13 residues. Germline V lookup: CDR1 MDHEN, CDR2 SYDVKM. Several immunoSEQ plates held equal portions of the genomic DNA taken from each subset. Clones were sequenced by immunoSEQ multiplex PCR, and TCRdb holds only the in-frame ones, with some missing. The table includes roughly 2.2 million clones, 85% to 95% detected once. The chain has TRBV28 and TRBJ1-1, with D uncertain. The sample comprised naive CD4+ T cells from PBMCs. Subset in this sample: CD45RA+ positively selected. This clonotype was obtained from a man between 18 and 29 years old in good health. Some clones in this sample may be carry-over from other donors' samples. CDR3 loop: CASSPPRMAEAFF. The CDR3 bases are TGTGCCAGCAGCCCCCCGAGGATGGCTGAAGCTTTCTTT. The full variable domain, its missing parts supplied by reference TRBV28 and TRBJ1-1, is DVKVTQSSRYLVKRTGEKVFLECVQDMDHENMFWYRQDPGLGLRLIYFSYDVKMKEKGDIPEGYSVSREKKERFSLILESASTNQTSMYLCASSPPRMAEAFFGQGTRLTVV.